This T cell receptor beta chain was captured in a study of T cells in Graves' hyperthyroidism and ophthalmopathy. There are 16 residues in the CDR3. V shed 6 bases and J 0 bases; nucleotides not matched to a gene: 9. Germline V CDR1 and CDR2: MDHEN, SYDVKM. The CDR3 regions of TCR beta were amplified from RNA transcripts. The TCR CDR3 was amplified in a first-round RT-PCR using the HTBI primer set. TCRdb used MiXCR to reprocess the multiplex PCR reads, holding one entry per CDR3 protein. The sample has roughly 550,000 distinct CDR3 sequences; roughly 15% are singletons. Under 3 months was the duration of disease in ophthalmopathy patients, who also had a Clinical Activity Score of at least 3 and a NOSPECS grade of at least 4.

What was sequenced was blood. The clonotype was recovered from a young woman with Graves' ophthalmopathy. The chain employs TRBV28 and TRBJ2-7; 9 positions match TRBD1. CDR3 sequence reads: CASSLSGTGNSYEQYF. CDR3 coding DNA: TGTGCCAGCAGCCTCTCGGGGACAGGGAACTCCTACGAGCAGTACTTC. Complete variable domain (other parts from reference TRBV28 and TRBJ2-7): DVKVTQSSRYLVKRTGEKVFLECVQDMDHENMFWYRQDPGLGLRLIYFSYDVKMKEKGDIPEGYSVSREKKERFSLILESASTNQTSMYLCASSLSGTGNSYEQYFGPGTRLTVT.